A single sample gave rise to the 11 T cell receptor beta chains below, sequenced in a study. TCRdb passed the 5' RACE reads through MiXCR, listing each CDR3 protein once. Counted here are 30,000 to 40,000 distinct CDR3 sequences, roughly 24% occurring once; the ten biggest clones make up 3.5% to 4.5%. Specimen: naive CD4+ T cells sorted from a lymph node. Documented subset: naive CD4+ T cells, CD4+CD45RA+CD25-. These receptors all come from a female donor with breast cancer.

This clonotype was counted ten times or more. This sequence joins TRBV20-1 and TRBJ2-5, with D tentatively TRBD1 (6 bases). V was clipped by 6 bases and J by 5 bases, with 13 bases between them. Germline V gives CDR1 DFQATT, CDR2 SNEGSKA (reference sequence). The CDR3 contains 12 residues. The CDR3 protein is CSARDTEETQYF. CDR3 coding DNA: TGCAGTGCCCGGGACACTGAGGAGACCCAGTACTTC.

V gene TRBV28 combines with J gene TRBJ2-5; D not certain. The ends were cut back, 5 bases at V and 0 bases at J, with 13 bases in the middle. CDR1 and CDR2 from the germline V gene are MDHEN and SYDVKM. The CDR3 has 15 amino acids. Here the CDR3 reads CASSLRNTNQETQYF. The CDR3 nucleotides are TGTGCCAGCAGTCTCCGAAACACAAACCAAGAGACCCAGTACTTC. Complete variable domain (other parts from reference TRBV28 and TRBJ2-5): DVKVTQSSRYLVKRTGEKVFLECVQDMDHENMFWYRQDPGLGLRLIYFSYDVKMKEKGDIPEGYSVSREKKERFSLILESASTNQTSMYLCASSLRNTNQETQYFGPGTRLLVL.

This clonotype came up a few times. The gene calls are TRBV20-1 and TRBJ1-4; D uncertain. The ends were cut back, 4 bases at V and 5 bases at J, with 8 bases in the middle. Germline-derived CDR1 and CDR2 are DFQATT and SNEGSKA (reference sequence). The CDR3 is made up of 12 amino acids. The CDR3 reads CSANQANEKLFF. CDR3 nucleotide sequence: TGCAGTGCTAATCAGGCAAATGAAAAACTGTTTTTT.

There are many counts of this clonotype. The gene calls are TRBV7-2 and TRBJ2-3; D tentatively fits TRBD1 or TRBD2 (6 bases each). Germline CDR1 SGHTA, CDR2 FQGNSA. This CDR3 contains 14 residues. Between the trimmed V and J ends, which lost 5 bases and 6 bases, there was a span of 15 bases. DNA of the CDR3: TGTGCCAGCAGCCCAGAGGGGGGATGGGATACGCAGTATTTT. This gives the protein CASSPEGGWDTQYF.

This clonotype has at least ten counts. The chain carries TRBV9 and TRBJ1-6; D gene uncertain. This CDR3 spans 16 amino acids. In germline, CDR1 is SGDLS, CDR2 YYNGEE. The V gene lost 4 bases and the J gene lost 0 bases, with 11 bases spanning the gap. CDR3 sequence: CASSPRVGSYNSPLHF. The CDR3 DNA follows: TGTGCCAGCAGCCCTAGGGTTGGCTCCTATAATTCACCCCTCCACTTT.

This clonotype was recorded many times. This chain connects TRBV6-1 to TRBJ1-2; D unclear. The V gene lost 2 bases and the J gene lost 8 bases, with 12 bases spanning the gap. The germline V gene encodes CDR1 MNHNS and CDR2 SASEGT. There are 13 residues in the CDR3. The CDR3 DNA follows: TGTGCCAGCAGTGAATTGAGGGCAGGCGGCTACACCTTC. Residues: CASSELRAGGYTF.

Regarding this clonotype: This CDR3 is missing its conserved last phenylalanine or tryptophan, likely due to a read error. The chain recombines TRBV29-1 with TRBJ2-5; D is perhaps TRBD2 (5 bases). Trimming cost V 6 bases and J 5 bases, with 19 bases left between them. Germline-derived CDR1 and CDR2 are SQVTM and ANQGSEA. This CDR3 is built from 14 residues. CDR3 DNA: TGCAGCGTACTCAGCCTGGAGGACGGGGAGACCCAGTACTCC. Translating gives CSVLSLEDGETQYS.

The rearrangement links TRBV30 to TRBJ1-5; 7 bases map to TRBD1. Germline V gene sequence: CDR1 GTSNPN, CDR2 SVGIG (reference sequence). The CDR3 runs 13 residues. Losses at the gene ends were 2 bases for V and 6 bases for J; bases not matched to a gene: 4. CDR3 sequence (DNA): TGTGCCTGGAGTCGGGACAGAGCTCAGCCCCAGCATTTT. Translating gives CAWSRDRAQPQHF.

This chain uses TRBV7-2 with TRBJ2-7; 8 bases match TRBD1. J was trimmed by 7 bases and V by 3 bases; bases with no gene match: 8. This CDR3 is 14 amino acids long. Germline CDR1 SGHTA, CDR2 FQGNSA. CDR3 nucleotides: TGTGCCAGCAGCTTTTCCCAGGGGGCGGGTGAGCAGTACTTC. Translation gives CASSFSQGAGEQYF.

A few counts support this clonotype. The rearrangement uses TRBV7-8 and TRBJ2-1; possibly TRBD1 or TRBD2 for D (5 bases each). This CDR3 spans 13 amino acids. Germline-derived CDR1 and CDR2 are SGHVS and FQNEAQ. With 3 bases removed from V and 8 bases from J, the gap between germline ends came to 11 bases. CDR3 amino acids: CASSLDRGDEQFF. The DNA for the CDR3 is TGTGCCAGCAGCTTGGACCGGGGCGATGAGCAGTTCTTC.

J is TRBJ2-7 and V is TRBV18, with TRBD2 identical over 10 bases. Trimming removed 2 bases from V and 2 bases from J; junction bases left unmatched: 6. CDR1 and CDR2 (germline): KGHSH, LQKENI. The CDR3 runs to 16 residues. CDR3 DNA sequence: TGTGCCAGCTCACCAAATCTAGCGGGGGAGGCCTACGAGCAGTACTTC. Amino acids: CASSPNLAGEAYEQYF.